One T cell receptor (beta chain) is described in this entry. Measured with immunoSEQ multiplex PCR; TCRdb has only the in-frame clones, and not every one. The sample includes about 270,000 clones, 86% seen only once; the top ten take less than 15%. The data were taken from a study of blood T cell repertoires in COVID-19. Germline lookup yields CDR1 MGHDK and CDR2 SYGVNS. V lost 6 bases to trimming and J lost 0 bases; unmatched junction nucleotides: 7. The CDR3 covers 16 residues. This clonotype was sampled from a young woman with COVID-19, enrolled during active disease. Sequenced material: peripheral blood. The chain recombines TRBV25-1 with TRBJ2-2; TRBD1 agrees at 7 bases. CDR3 amino acids: CASRSTGSPNTGELFF. For the CDR3, the DNA is TGTGCCAGCAGGTCGACAGGGAGTCCGAACACCGGGGAGCTGTTTTTT.